The rows below give T cell receptor beta chains drawn from one sample of a study of Graves' ophthalmopathy and Graves' hyperthyroidism. TCRdb independently ran MiXCR on the multiplex PCR reads; one entry per CDR3 protein. The sample includes 500,000 to 800,000 distinct CDR3 sequences, about 40% seen only once; the top ten take about 3.3%. Sequenced sample: peripheral blood. The source is an adult man with Graves' ophthalmopathy. The conserved cysteine and the conserved F or W are not part of the CDR3 here. Only some rows state a clone size, as once, few, many or a class for expanded clones.

j_gene,v_gene,abundance,CDR3aa
TRBJ2-5,TRBV29-1,once,LAGTDQETQY
TRBJ2-5,TRBV2,-,ATGRQETQY
TRBJ1-2,TRBV19,many,ASSIRPYSDYGYT
TRBJ2-6,TRBV2,-,ASSQDRAGTGANVLT
TRBJ2-7,TRBV10-3,many,AISESNAPEQY
TRBJ2-7,TRBV10-3,-,ATHTTGGLHEQY
TRBJ2-7,TRBV4-3,-,ASSQVIGEQY
TRBJ1-1,TRBV20-1,-,SAGGGSDTEAF
TRBJ1-2,TRBV7-9,many,ASSFTGTGGKGYT
TRBJ1-5,TRBV6-6,few,ASSLGGSDQPQH